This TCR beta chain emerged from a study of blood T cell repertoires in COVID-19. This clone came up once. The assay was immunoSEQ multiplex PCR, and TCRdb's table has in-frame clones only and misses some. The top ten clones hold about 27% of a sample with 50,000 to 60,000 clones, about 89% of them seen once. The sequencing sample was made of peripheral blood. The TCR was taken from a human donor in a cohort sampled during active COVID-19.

The DNA of the CDR3 is TGTGCCAGCAGCCAAGAGGGCCGGCGGGACGAGCAGTACTTC. Its translation is CASSQEGRRDEQYF. The chain carries TRBV3-1 (or the pseudogene TRBV3-2) and TRBJ2-7; tentatively, D is TRBD2 (5 bases). The V and J ends lost 0 bases and 5 bases respectively, with 11 bases between them. There are 14 residues in the CDR3. Germline CDR1 is LGHDT and CDR2 is YNNKEL (reference sequence).